Each of the 13 T cell receptor beta chains below was sequenced from the same sample in a study of PD-1 blockade in classical Hodgkin lymphoma. TCRdb's copy holds only in-frame clones and misses some; the assay was immunoSEQ multiplex PCR. The data hold 30,000 to 40,000 clones, with roughly nine tenths observed a single time. Time point indicated: cycle 4 day 1 (C4D1), after five to seven weeks of nivolumab. Patients all relapsed after autologous stem cell transplantation, and there was variation in brentuximab vedotin exposure. Using magnetic negative selection, the CD4+ T cells were separated out of thawed PBMCs. Sequencing was performed on CD4+ T cells from blood, taken before the fourth cycle of nivolumab. The receptors were sampled from a human donor with classical Hodgkin lymphoma.

The J gene is TRBJ2-1, the V gene TRBV25-1; D gene uncertain. With 5 bases removed from V and 3 bases from J, the gap between germline ends came to 2 bases. The CDR3 totals 11 residues. Germline lookup yields CDR1 MGHDK and CDR2 SYGVNS. CDR3 amino acids: CASSLYNEQFF. The CDR3 DNA follows: TGTGCCAGCAGTCTCTACAATGAGCAGTTCTTC. Complete variable domain (other parts from reference TRBV25-1 and TRBJ2-1): EADIYQTPRYLVIGTGKKITLECSQTMGHDKMYWYQQDPGMELHLIHYSYGVNSTEKGDLSSESTVSRIRTEHFPLTLESARPSHTSQYLCASSLYNEQFFGPGTRLTVL.

This clone was counted a single time. The V call is TRBV5-4, the J call TRBJ1-1; no reliable D call. Trimming stripped 0 bases from V and 1 base from J, with 4 bases between. CDR3 length equals 13 residues. CDR1 is SGHNT and CDR2 is YYREEE in the germline V gene (reference sequence). The chain's CDR3 is CASSLGGNTEAFF. As DNA, the CDR3 is TGTGCCAGCAGCTTGGGAGGGAACACTGAAGCTTTCTTT.

The rearrangement joins TRBV19 to TRBJ1-5, with a tentative D call TRBD1 (5 bases). This CDR3 spans 14 amino acids. With 7 bases removed from V and 7 bases from J, the gap between germline ends came to 17 bases. The V gene's germline CDR1 is LNHDA and CDR2 SQIVND (reference sequence). CDR3 DNA: TGTGCCAGTAAGCGTGGGGGGATGGGGCAGCCCCAGCATTTT. This codes for CASKRGGMGQPQHF. The variable domain in full, with the rest retrieved from reference TRBV19 and TRBJ1-5, is DGGITQSPKYLFRKEGQNVTLSCEQNLNHDAMYWYRQDPGQGLRLIYYSQIVNDFQKGDIAEGYSVSREKKESFPLTVTSAQKNPTAFYLCASKRGGMGQPQHFGDGTRLSIL.

The chain recombines TRBV6-6 with TRBJ1-4; the match to TRBD1 covers 8 bases. J lost 8 bases, V lost 8 bases, and 13 bases had no gene match. The germline V gene has CDR1 MNHNY and CDR2 SVGAGI (reference sequence). The CDR3 length is 15 residues. The CDR3 region has the DNA TGTGCCAGCGGATCGTGGGCTCCAGGGGGCGAAAAACTGTTTTTT. It encodes CASGSWAPGGEKLFF.

This clone was observed a handful of times. V and J are TRBV9 and TRBJ1-2; a weak D match, TRBD1 (6 bases). The ends were cut back, 0 bases at V and 4 bases at J, with 16 bases in the middle. CDR1 and CDR2 (germline): SGDLS, YYNGEE. This CDR3 contains 16 residues. The CDR3 DNA follows: TGTGCCAGCAGCGTAGCAGTAAGGGGGGGATTCTATGGCTACACCTTC. Protein sequence: CASSVAVRGGFYGYTF.

This clone came up a few times. CDR3 protein: CASSVDYRGIQPQHF. Written as DNA, the CDR3 is TGTGCCAGCAGCGTAGATTACAGGGGAATTCAGCCCCAGCATTTT. V gene TRBV9 combines with J gene TRBJ1-5, with TRBD1 matching over 7 bases. Germline-derived CDR1 and CDR2 are SGDLS and YYNGEE. The CDR3 contains 15 residues. The J segment lost 6 bases and the V segment lost 0 bases, leaving 6 bases of the junction unmatched.

The chain is built from TRBV5-4 and TRBJ2-1; 13 bases match TRBD2. Germline trimming cut 4 bases from V and 6 bases from J; bases unmatched to any gene: 4. The germline CDR1 and CDR2 sequences are SGHNT and YYREEE (reference sequence). The CDR3 sequence is 15 residues long. This chain's CDR3 is CASSPGTSGINEQFF. The CDR3 DNA follows: TGTGCCAGCAGCCCGGGGACTAGCGGGATCAATGAGCAGTTCTTC. The full variable domain, in which reference TRBV5-4 and TRBJ2-1 provide the parts outside the CDR3, is ETGVTQSPTHLIKTRGQQVTLRCSSQSGHNTVSWYQQALGQGPQFIFQYYREEENGRGNFPPRFSGLQFPNYSSELNVNALELDDSALYLCASSPGTSGINEQFFGPGTRLTVL.

The CDR3 is CASSLEGLAGGSEQFF. The CDR3 DNA sequence: TGTGCCAGCAGCTTGGAAGGACTAGCGGGAGGCTCTGAGCAGTTCTTC. The chain employs TRBV5-4 and TRBJ2-1, with 14 nucleotides matching TRBD2. The CDR3 is 16 amino acids. J gave up 9 bases and V 0 bases, and 5 bases lay outside the gene matches. CDR1 is SGHNT and CDR2 is YYREEE in the germline V gene (reference sequence).

The chain joins TRBV7-9 to TRBJ2-1, with 10 bases matching TRBD2. Germline trimming cut 5 bases from V and 3 bases from J; bases unmatched to any gene: 4. This CDR3 has 15 amino acids. Germline V CDR1 and CDR2: SEHNR, FQNEAQ (reference sequence). The CDR3, as DNA: TGTGCCAGCAGCCCTAGCGGGGGAAGCTACAATGAGCAGTTCTTC. This encodes CASSPSGGSYNEQFF.

The chain uses TRBV7-6 and TRBJ1-4; 9 bases are a match to TRBD1. The CDR3 totals 16 residues. Germline V gene data show CDR1 as SGHVS and CDR2 as FNYEAQ. Unmatched junction bases numbered 5, after V lost 1 base and J lost 5 bases. The CDR3 is CASSLVTGGMNEKLFF. The CDR3 bases are TGTGCCAGCAGCTTAGTAACAGGGGGCATGAATGAAAAACTGTTTTTT.

The chain links TRBV10-3 to TRBJ2-1, with 8 bases lining up with TRBD1. Germline-derived CDR1 and CDR2 are ENHRY and SYGVKD. V shed 10 bases and J 0 bases; nucleotides not matched to a gene: 5. This CDR3 is built from 14 residues. CDR3 residues: CATTGQVSYNEQFF. CDR3 nucleotides: TGTGCCACCACGGGACAGGTCTCCTACAATGAGCAGTTCTTC.

This clone has just one count. The rearrangement joins TRBV9 to TRBJ2-3, with 10 nucleotides matching TRBD2. Trimming removed 4 bases from V and 2 bases from J; junction bases left unmatched: 10. Germline V lookup: CDR1 SGDLS, CDR2 YYNGEE. The CDR3 runs to 17 residues. CDR3 nucleotides: TGTGCCAGCAGCTTATCCGGGACTAGCGACTACACAGATACGCAGTATTTT. It codes for CASSLSGTSDYTDTQYF.

The chain couples TRBV7-9 to TRBJ2-1; maybe TRBD2 (6 bases). The germline V and J ends were trimmed by 9 bases and 6 bases, with 15 bases remaining between them. Germline CDR1 SEHNR, CDR2 FQNEAQ (reference sequence). CDR3 length: 13 amino acids. This chain's CDR3 is CASRGGTPNEQFF. Here the CDR3 DNA reads TGTGCCAGTCGGGGCGGGACCCCCAATGAGCAGTTCTTC.